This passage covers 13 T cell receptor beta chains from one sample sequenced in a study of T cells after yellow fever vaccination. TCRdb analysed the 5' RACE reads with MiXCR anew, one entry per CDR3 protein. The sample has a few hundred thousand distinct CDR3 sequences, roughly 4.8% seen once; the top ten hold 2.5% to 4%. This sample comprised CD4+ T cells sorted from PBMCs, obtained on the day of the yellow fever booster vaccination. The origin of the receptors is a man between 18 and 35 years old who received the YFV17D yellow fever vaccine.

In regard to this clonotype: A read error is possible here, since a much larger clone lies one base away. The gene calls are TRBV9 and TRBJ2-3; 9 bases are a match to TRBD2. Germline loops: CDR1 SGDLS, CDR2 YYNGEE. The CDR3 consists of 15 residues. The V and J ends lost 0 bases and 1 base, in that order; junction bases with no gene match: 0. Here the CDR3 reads CASSVASGGTDTQYF. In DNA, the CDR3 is TGTGCCAGCAGCGTAGCTAGCGGGGGCACAGATACGCAGTATTTT.

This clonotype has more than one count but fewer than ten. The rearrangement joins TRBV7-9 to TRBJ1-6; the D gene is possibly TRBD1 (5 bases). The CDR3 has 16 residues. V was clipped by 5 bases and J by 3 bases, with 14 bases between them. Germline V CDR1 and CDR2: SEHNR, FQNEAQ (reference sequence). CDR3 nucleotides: TGTGCCAGCAGCCCCGGGTCGGGGGACTATAATTCACCCCTCCACTTT. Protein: CASSPGSGDYNSPLHF.

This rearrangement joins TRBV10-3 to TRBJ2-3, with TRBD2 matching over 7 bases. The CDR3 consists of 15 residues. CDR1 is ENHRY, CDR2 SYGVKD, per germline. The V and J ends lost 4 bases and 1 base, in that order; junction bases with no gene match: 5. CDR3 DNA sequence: TGTGCCATCAGTGGTGCAAGCGGGGGCACAGATACGCAGTATTTT. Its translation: CAISGASGGTDTQYF.

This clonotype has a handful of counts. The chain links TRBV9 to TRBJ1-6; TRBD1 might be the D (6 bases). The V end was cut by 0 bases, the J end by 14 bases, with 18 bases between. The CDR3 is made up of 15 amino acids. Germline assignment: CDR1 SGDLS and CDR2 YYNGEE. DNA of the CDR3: TGTGCCAGCAGCGTAGCCGCGGACAGCCAAGAGGCCCTCCACTTT. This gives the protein CASSVAADSQEALHF.

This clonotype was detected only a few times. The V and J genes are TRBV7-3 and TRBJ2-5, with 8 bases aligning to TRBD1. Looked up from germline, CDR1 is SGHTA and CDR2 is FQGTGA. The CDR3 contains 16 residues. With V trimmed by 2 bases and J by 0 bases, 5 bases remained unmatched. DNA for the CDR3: TGTGCCAGCAGCTTAGTCGGACAGGGTAACCAAGAGACCCAGTACTTC. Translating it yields CASSLVGQGNQETQYF.

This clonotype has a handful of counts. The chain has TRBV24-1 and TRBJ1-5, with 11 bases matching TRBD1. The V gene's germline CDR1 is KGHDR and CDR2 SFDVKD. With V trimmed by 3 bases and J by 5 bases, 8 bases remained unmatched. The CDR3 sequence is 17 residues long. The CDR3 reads CATSDAQGQGEDQPQHF. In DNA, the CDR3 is TGTGCCACCAGTGATGCTCAGGGACAGGGGGAAGATCAGCCCCAGCATTTT.

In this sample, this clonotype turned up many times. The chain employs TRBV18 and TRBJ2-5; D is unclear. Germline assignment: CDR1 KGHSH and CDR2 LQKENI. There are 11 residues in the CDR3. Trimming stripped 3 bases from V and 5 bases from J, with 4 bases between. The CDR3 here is CASSPRETQYF. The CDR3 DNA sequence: TGTGCCAGCTCACCTCGGGAGACCCAGTACTTC.

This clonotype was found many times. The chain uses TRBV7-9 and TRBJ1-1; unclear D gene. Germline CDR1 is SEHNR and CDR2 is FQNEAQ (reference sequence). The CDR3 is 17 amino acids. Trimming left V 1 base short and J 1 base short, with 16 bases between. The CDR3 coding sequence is TGTGCCAGCAGCTTAGGGTCCGGTCAGAAGGCGAACACTGAAGCTTTCTTT. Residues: CASSLGSGQKANTEAFF.

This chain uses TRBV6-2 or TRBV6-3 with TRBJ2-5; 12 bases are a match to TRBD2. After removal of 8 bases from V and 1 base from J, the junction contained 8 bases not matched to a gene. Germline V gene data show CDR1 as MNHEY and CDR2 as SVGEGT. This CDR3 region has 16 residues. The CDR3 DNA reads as TGTGCCAGCCGGACTAGCGGGGTGATTTCCCAAGAGACCCAGTACTTC. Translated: CASRTSGVISQETQYF.

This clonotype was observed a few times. CDR3 sequence (DNA): TGCAGTGCTAGAAAAAGTGAAAAACTGTTTTTT. This encodes CSARKSEKLFF. J is TRBJ1-4 and V is TRBV20-1, with D hard to call. The CDR3 spans 11 residues. Germline CDR1 DFQATT, CDR2 SNEGSKA (reference sequence). V gave up 2 bases and J gave up 7 bases, with 5 bases separating them.

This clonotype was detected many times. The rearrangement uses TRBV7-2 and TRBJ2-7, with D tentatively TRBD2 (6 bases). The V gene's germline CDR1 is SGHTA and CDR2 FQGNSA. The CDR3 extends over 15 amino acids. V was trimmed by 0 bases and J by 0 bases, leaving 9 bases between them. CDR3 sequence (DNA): TGTGCCAGCAGCTTAGCTCCGGGAGCCTCCTACGAGCAGTACGTC. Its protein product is CASSLAPGASYEQYV.

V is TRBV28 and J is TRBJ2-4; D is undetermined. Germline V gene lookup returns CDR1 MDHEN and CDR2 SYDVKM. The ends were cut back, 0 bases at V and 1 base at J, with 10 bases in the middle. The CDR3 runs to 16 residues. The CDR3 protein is CASSLWGRRAKNIQYF. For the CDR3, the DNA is TGTGCCAGCAGTTTATGGGGAAGGCGGGCCAAAAACATTCAGTACTTC.

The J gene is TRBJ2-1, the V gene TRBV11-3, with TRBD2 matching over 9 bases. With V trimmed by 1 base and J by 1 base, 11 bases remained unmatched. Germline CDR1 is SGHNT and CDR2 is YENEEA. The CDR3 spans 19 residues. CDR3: CASSLGGGGAVWSYNEQFF. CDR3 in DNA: TGTGCCAGCAGCTTAGGTGGCGGGGGGGCCGTTTGGTCCTACAATGAGCAGTTCTTC. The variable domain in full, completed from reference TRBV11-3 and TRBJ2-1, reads EAGVVQSPRYKIIEKKQPVAFWCNPISGHNTLYWYLQNLGQGPELLIRYENEEAVDDSQLPKDRFSAERLKGVDSTLKIQPAELGDSAVYLCASSLGGGGAVWSYNEQFFGPGTRLTVL.